The rows below give T cell receptor beta chains drawn from one sample of a study of low-dose radiotherapy and immunotherapy resistance in tumors. Each CDR3 protein is one row after TCRdb ran MiXCR on the reads. The top ten hold 5.5% to 6% of the sample, which has 54,000 or so distinct CDR3 sequences, approximately 26% seen once. Sequencing used PBMCs, obtained before treatment. These receptors originate from a male donor with prostate cancer. Each CDR3 is given with its conserved first and last residue. D genes are given only for firm matches. A clone size is listed for some rows: how often the clone was seen (once, few, many), or a class if it is expanded.

len	v_gene	abundance	j_gene	d_gene	CDR3aa	CDR3nt
13	TRBV6-2/TRBV6-3	many	TRBJ2-7	NA	CASSEAGTYEQYF	TGTGCCAGCAGTGAAGCAGGTACCTACGAGCAGTACTTC
16	TRBV9	many	TRBJ1-3	TRBD1	CASSVATGGTGNTIYF	TGTGCCAGCAGCGTAGCGACAGGGGGTACTGGAAACACCATATATTTT
17	TRBV29-1	NA	TRBJ2-1	TRBD2	CSVDGTSGGASYNEQFF	TGCAGCGTTGATGGGACTAGCGGGGGGGCATCCTACAATGAGCAGTTCTTC
15	TRBV5-1	many	TRBJ2-1	TRBD2	CASSGTSGGAYEQFF	TGCGCCAGCAGCGGGACTAGCGGGGGGGCCTATGAGCAGTTCTTC
15	TRBV9	few	TRBJ2-5	TRBD2	CASSLEGTMEETQYF	TGTGCCAGCAGCTTAGAGGGGACTATGGAAGAGACCCAGTACTTC
15	TRBV6-2/TRBV6-3	many	TRBJ2-1	NA	CASSSDDGSYNEQFF	TGTGCCAGCAGTTCCGACGACGGATCCTACAATGAGCAGTTCTTC
15	TRBV7-6	many	TRBJ1-4	NA	CASSLLRGTNEKLFF	TGTGCCAGCAGCTTATTGAGGGGCACTAATGAAAAACTGTTTTTT
15	TRBV5-1	many	TRBJ2-7	TRBD2	CASSSTSGPPYEQYF	TGCGCCAGCAGCTCGACTAGCGGGCCACCCTACGAGCAGTACTTC
14	TRBV28	NA	TRBJ1-1	NA	CASSPTFMNTEAFF	TGTGCCAGCAGTCCGACATTCATGAACACTGAAGCTTTCTTT
13	TRBV29-1	many	TRBJ2-3	NA	CSVPRGLSDTQYF	TGCAGCGTCCCCCGCGGACTTTCAGATACGCAGTATTTT
13	TRBV9	many	TRBJ2-7	NA	CASSVAGDYEQYF	TGTGCCAGCAGCGTAGCTGGAGACTACGAGCAGTACTTC
13	TRBV28	many	TRBJ1-2	NA	CASSFYRAWGYTF	TGTGCCAGCAGTTTCTATCGGGCTTGGGGCTACACCTTC
12	TRBV7-8	many	TRBJ2-7	NA	CASSLRSYEQYF	TGTGCCAGCAGCTTACGCTCCTACGAGCAGTACTTC
14	TRBV20-1	many	TRBJ2-5	TRBD1	CSARGQGRQETQYF	TGCAGTGCCCGTGGACAGGGCCGACAAGAGACCCAGTACTTC
14	TRBV5-1	many	TRBJ2-7	NA	CASSLARGYYEQYF	TGCGCCAGCAGCTTGGCCCGGGGTTACTACGAGCAGTACTTC
14	TRBV10-3	many	TRBJ2-5	NA	CAISVGGEQETQYF	TGTGCCATCAGTGTTGGAGGGGAGCAAGAGACCCAGTACTTC
16	TRBV27	NA	TRBJ2-2	NA	CASSLSKVSGHGELFF	TGTGCCAGCAGTTTATCGAAAGTTTCAGGGCACGGGGAGCTGTTTTTT
13	TRBV12-3/TRBV12-4	NA	TRBJ2-1	NA	CASSLEGAAEQFF	TGTGCCAGCAGCCTGGAGGGGGCGGCTGAGCAGTTCTTC
16	TRBV20-1	many	TRBJ1-2	TRBD1	CSARRISGTGVYGYTF	TGCAGTGCTAGACGTATTTCCGGGACAGGGGTCTATGGCTACACCTTC
15	TRBV19	many	TRBJ1-5	NA	CASRPGATGNQPQHF	TGTGCCAGTAGACCGGGGGCGACGGGCAATCAGCCCCAGCATTTT
15	TRBV5-5	few	TRBJ1-1	NA	CASSLRGNWNTEAFF	TGTGCCAGCAGCTTACGGGGGAACTGGAACACTGAAGCTTTCTTT
11	TRBV11-2	NA	TRBJ1-5	NA	CASTVLQPQHF	TGTGCCAGCACCGTCCTTCAGCCCCAGCATTTT